The source of this T cell receptor (beta chain) is a study of blood T cell repertoires in COVID-19. The overall study: Samples came from the United States, Italy and Spain, spanning acute and convalescent COVID-19. T cells, B-cell-depleted T cells, or PBMCs provided the cDNA or gDNA that served as material.

Original processing methods: Quantification of nucleated cells was approximated via reference gene primer amplification. Using immunoSEQ multiplex PCR, the repertoire was profiled, and TCRdb retains in-frame clones only, with some absent. The DNA was the basis for D and trimming; V, J and clone size are from that table. Of about 62,000 clones in the sample, about nine tenths are singletons; the top ten hold 1% to 1.5%. This CDR3 has 14 amino acids. V dropped 5 bases and J dropped 6; count of bases not matched to a gene: 8. CDR1 SGHVS and CDR2 FQNEAQ come from the germline V gene. The chain links TRBV7-8 to TRBJ2-7, with 9 bases lining up with TRBD1. Sequencing input: peripheral blood. The sequence was collected from a woman over 75 with acute or convalescent COVID-19. This CDR3 is CASSGRTGVSEQYF. The CDR3 DNA reads TGTGCCAGCAGCGGTCGGACAGGGGTGTCCGAGCAGTACTTC.